Described below is a single T cell receptor (beta chain) sequence and its context. Its antigen is currently unknown. Sequenced by immunoSEQ multiplex PCR; TCRdb stores in-frame clones only, minus some. The table includes about 3,300 clones, over 60% detected once. This sample is drawn from a study of coeliac disease. Study findings and constraints: Unbiased detection of gliadin-specific T cells was judged not feasible with this approach.

Germline CDR1 and CDR2: LNHDA and SQIVND (reference sequence). Unmatched junction bases numbered 10, after V lost 8 bases and J lost 2 bases. The CDR3 covers 16 residues. The receptor comes from an elderly man without celiac disease. Sequencing was done on a sample of lymphocytes from the gut lamina propria. The chain recombines TRBV19 with TRBJ2-5; 11 bases align to TRBD2. The CDR3 sequence is CASSQGLAGGQETQYF. The DNA of the CDR3 is TGTGCCAGTTCACAGGGGCTAGCGGGGGGACAAGAGACCCAGTACTTC.